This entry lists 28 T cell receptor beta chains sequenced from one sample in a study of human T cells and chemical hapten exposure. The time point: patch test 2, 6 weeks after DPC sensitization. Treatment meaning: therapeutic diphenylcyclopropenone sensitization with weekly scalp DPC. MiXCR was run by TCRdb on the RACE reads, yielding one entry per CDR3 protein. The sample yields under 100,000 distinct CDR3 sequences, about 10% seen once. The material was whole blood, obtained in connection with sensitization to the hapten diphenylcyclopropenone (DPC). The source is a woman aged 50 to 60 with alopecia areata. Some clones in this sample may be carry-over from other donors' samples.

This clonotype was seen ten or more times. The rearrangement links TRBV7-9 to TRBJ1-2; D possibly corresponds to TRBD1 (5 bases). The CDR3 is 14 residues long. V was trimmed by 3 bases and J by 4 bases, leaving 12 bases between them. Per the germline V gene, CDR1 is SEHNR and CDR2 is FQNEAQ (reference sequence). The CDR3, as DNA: TGTGCCAGCAGCTTGACCGGGACGAGCTATGGCTACACCTTC. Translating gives CASSLTGTSYGYTF. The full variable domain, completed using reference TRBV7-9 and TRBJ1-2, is DTGVSQNPRHKITKRGQNVTFRCDPISEHNRLYWYRQTLGQGPEFLTYFQNEAQLEKSRLLSDRFSAERPKGSFSTLEIQRTEQGDSAMYLCASSLTGTSYGYTFGSGTRLTVV.

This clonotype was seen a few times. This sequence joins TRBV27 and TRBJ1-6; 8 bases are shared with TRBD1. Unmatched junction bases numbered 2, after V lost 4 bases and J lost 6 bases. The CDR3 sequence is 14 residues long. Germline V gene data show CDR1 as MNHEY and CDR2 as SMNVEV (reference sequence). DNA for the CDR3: TGTGCCAGCAGTTGGACAGGGCGTAATTCACCCCTCCACTTT. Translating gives CASSWTGRNSPLHF.

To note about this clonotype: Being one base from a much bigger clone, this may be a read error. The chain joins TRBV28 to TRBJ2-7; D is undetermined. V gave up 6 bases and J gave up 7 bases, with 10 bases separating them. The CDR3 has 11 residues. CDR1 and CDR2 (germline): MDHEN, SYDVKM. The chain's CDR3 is CASSSIQEQYF. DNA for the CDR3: TGTGCCAGCAGCTCTATCCAAGAGCAGTACTTC.

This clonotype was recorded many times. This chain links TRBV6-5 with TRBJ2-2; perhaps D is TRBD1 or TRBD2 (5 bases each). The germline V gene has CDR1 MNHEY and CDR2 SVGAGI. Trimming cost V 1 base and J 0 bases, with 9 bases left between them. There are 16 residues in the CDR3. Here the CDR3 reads CASSYYGTPNTGELFF. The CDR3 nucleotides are TGTGCCAGCAGTTACTACGGGACCCCGAACACCGGGGAGCTGTTTTTT.

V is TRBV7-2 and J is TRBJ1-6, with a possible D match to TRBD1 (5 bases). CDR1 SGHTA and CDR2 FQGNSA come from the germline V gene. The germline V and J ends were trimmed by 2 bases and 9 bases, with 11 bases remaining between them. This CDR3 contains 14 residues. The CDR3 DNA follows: TGTGCCAGCAGCTTATCGGGAGGGACTTCACCCCTCCACTTT. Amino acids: CASSLSGGTSPLHF.

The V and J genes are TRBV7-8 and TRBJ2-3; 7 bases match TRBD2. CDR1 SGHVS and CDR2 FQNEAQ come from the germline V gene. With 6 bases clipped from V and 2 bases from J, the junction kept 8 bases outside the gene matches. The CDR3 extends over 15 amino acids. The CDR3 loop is CASRKLAIATDTQYF. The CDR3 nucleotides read TGTGCCAGCAGAAAACTAGCGATTGCCACAGATACGCAGTATTTT.

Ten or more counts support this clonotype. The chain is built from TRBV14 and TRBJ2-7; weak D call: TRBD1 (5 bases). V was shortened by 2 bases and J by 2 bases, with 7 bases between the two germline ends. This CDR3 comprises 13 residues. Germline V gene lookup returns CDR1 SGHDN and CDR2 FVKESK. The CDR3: CASSQQGPYEQYF. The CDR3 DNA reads TGTGCCAGCAGCCAACAGGGTCCCTACGAGCAGTACTTC.

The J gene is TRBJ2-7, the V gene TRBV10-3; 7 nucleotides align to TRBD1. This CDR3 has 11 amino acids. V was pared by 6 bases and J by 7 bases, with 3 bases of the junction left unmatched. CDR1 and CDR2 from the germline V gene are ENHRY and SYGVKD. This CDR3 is CAISIQGEQYF. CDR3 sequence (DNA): TGTGCCATCAGCATACAGGGGGAGCAGTACTTC.

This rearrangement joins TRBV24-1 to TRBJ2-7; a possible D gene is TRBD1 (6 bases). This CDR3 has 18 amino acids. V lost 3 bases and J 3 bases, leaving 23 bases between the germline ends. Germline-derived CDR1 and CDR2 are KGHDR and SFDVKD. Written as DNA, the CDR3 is TGTGCCACCAGTGATCCAGGACAGTCGTTATCTCGGTACTACGAGCAGTACTTC. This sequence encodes CATSDPGQSLSRYYEQYF.

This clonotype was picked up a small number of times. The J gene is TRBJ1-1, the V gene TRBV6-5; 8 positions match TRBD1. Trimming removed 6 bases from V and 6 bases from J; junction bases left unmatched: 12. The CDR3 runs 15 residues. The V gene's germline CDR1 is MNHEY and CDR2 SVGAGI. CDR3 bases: TGTGCCAGCAGCATACTAACAGGGGGGTATGCTGAAGCTTTCTTT. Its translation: CASSILTGGYAEAFF.

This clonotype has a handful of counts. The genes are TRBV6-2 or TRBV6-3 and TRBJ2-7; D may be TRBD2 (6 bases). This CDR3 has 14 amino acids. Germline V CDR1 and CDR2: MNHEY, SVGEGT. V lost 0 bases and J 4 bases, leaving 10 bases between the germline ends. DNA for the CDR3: TGTGCCAGCAGTTACTCAACGGGAGCTTACGAGCAGTACTTC. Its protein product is CASSYSTGAYEQYF.

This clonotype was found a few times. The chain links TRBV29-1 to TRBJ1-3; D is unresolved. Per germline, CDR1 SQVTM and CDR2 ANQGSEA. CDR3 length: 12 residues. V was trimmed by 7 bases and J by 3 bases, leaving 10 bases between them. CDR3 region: CSGGEVGNTIYF. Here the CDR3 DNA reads TGCAGCGGCGGGGAAGTTGGAAACACCATATATTTT.

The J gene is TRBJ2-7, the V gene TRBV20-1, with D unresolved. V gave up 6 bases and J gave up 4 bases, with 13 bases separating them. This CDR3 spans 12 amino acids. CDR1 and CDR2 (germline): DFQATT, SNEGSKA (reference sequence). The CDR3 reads CSAASGVYEQYF. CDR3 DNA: TGCAGTGCCGCAAGTGGGGTATACGAGCAGTACTTC.

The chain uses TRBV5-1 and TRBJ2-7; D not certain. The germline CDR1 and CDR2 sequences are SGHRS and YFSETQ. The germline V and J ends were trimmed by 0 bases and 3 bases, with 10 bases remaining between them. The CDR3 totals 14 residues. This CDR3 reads CASSLASPLYEQYF. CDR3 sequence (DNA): TGCGCCAGCAGCTTGGCCTCGCCCCTCTACGAGCAGTACTTC.

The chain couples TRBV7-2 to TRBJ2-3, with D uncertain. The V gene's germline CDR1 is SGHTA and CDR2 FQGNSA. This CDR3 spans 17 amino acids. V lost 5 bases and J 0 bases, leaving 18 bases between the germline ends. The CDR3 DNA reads TGTGCCAGCAGCCCCGACCTAGGCCTCGGAAGCACAGATACGCAGTATTTT. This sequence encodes CASSPDLGLGSTDTQYF.

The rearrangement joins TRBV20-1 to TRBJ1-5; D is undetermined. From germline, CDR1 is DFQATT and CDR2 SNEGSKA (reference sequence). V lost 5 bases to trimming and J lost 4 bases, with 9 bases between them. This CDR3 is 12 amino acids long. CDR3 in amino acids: CSAGRLNQPQHF. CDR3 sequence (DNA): TGCAGTGCTGGAAGGTTGAATCAGCCCCAGCATTTT.

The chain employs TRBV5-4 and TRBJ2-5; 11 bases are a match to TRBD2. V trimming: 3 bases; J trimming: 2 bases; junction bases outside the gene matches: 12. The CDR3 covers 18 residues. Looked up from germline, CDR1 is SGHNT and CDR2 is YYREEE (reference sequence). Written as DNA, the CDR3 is TGTGCCAGCAGCTCGAGTCCGGGACTAGCGGACATACAAGAGACCCAGTACTTC. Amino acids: CASSSSPGLADIQETQYF.

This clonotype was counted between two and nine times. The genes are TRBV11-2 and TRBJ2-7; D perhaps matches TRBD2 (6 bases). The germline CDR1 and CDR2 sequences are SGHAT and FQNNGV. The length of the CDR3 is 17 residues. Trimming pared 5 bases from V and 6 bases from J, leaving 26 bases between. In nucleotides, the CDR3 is TGTGCCAGCAGCCGCGTTCTGGGAGGAACTCCTACGAGCGAGCAGTACTTC. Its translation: CASSRVLGGTPTSEQYF.

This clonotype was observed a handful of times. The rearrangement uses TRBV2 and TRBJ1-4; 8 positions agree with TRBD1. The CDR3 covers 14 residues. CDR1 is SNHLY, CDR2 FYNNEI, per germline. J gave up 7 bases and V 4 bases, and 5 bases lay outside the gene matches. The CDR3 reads CASSVAGGFEKLFF. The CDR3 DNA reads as TGTGCCAGCAGTGTTGCAGGGGGCTTTGAAAAACTGTTTTTT.

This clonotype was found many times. CDR3 region: CASSYGALYGYTF. The CDR3 DNA sequence: TGTGCCAGCAGTTACGGGGCCCTCTATGGCTACACCTTC. The rearrangement links TRBV6-5 to TRBJ1-2, with D possibly matching TRBD1 (5 bases). The CDR3 is 13 residues long. Looked up from germline, CDR1 is MNHEY and CDR2 is SVGAGI. With 2 bases removed from V and 4 bases from J, the gap between germline ends came to 8 bases.

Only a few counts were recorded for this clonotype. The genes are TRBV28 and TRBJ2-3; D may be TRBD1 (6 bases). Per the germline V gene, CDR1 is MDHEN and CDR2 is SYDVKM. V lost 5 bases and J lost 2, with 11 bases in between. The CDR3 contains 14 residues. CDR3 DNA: TGTGCCAGCAGTCTGGGGGCCAACACAGATACGCAGTATTTT. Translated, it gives CASSLGANTDTQYF.

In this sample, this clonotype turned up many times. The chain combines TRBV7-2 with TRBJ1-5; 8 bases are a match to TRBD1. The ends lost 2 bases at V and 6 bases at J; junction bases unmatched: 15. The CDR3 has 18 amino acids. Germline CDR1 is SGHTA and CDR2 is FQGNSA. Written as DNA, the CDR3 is TGTGCCAGCAGCTTACTTTCACGTGGTGGACAGGGCATTCAGCCCCAGCATTTT. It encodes CASSLLSRGGQGIQPQHF.

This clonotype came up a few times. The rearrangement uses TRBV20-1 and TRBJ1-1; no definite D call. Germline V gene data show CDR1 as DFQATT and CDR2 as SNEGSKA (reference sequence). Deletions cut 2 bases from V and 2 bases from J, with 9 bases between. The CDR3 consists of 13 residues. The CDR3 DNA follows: TGCAGTGCTAGACCCAGACCCAACACTGAAGCTTTCTTT. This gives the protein CSARPRPNTEAFF.

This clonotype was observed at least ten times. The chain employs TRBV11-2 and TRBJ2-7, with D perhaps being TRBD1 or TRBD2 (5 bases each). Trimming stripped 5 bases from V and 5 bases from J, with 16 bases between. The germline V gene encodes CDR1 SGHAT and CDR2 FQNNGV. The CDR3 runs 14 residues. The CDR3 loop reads CASSPRGLRHEQYF. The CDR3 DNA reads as TGTGCCAGCAGCCCGAGGGGCCTCCGCCACGAGCAGTACTTC.

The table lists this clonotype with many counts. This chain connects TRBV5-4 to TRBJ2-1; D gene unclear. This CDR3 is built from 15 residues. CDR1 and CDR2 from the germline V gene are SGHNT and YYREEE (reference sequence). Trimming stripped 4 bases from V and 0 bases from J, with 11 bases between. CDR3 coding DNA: TGTGCCAGCAGCGGGGATCCCAGCTCCTACAATGAGCAGTTCTTC. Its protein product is CASSGDPSSYNEQFF.

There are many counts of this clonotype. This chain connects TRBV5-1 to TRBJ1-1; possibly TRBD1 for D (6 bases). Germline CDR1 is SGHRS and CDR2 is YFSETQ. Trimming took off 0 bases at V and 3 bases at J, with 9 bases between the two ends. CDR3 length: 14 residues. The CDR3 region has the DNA TGCGCCAGCAGCTTGGCGCAGGGGTACACTGAAGCTTTCTTT. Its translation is CASSLAQGYTEAFF.

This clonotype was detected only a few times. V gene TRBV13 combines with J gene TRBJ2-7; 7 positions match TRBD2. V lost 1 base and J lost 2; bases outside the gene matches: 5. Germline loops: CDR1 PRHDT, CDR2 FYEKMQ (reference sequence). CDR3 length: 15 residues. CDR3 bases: TGTGCCAGCAGCTTAGTTCTAGCGGACACCTACGAGCAGTACTTC. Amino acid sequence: CASSLVLADTYEQYF.

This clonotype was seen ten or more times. The CDR3 DNA reads TGCAGCGTTGACTACAGGGGAGGCTACACCTTC. This codes for CSVDYRGGYTF. The V and J genes are TRBV29-1 and TRBJ1-2, with 7 bases that match TRBD1. CDR1 and CDR2 from the germline V gene are SQVTM and ANQGSEA. The CDR3 sequence is 11 residues long. Trimming at V came to 3 bases and at J to 8 bases, leaving 3 bases not matched to a gene.